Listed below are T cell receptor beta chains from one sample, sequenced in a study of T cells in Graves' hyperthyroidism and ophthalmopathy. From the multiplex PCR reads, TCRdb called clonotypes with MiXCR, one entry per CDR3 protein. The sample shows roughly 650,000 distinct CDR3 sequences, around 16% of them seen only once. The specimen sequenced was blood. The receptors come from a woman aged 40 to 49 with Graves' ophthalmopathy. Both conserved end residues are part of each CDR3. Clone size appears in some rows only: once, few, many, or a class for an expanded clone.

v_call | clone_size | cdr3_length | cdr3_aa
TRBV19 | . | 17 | CASSMNSGGAFYNEQFF
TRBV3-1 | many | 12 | CASSHGDQPQHF
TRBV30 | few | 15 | CAWSVTGLGYTEAFF
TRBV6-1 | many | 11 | CASAEWYGQYF
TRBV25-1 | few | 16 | CASSEVLVSLQETQYF
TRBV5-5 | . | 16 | CASSLDRGYSNQPQHF
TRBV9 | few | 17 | CASSVVLRDRTQETQYF
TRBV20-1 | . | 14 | CSARPGQGTDTQYF
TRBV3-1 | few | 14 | CASSQPGHGYGYTF
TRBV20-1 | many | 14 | CSAKGGGGNSPLHF
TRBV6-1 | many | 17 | CASSKATVGVSTDTQYF
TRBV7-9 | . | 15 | CASSFRREGQDEQYF
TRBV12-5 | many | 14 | CASGPGDTRDTQYF
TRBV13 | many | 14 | CASSSRGGVDTQYF
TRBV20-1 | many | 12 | CSARASIGTQYF
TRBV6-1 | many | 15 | CASSWGAMTHNEQFF
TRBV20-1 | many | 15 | CSAILPSGRRDTQYF
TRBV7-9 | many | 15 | CASSPRLAGDGEQFF
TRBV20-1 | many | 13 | CSAAEDGNYGYTF
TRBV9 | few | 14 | CASSPETSNSPLHF
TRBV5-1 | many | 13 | CASGRGSYNEQFF
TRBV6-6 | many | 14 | CASSYSGGGTEAFF